The next 19 T cell receptor beta chains were all read from a single sample in a study of beta chain features in type 1 diabetes. General study findings and limits: Researchers report that Type 1 diabetes patients had moderately but significantly shorter TCRB CDR3s across all four CD4+ subsets.

The antigens these receptors bind are not known. What was sequenced were expressed TCRB transcripts, since all of the isolated RNA had been reverse transcribed. The table came from immunoSEQ multiplex PCR; TCRdb's copy has only in-frame clones and leaves some out. The sample carries around 140,000 clones, about 13% recorded once. Sequencing was performed on central memory CD4+ T cells from blood. Receptors were obtained from a man in his late teens or twenties with type 1 diabetes.

This chain links TRBV30 with TRBJ2-7, with D unclear. V was shortened by 2 bases and J by 7 bases, with 9 bases between the two germline ends. CDR3 size: 11 residues. Germline V gene sequence: CDR1 GTSNPN, CDR2 SVGIG (reference sequence). In DNA, the CDR3 is TGTGCCTGGAGTATACCGAGGGAGCAGTACTTC. This translates into CAWSIPREQYF.

This clone was counted between two and nine times. The chain combines TRBV7-8 with TRBJ2-5; D may be TRBD1 or TRBD2 (5 bases each). The V end was cut by 2 bases, the J end by 5 bases, with 9 bases between. Germline V gives CDR1 SGHVS, CDR2 FQNEAQ. This CDR3 has 13 amino acids. The CDR3 protein is CASSLLEGETQYF. The CDR3, as DNA: TGTGCCAGCAGCTTACTTGAGGGGGAGACCCAGTACTTC.

This clone was seen more than once but under ten times. The rearrangement joins TRBV10-3 to TRBJ1-2; D is possibly TRBD1 (6 bases). Germline values: CDR1 ENHRY, CDR2 SYGVKD. Between the trimmed V and J ends, which lost 9 bases and 3 bases, there was a span of 8 bases. The CDR3 has 11 amino acids. Here the CDR3 reads CAIQGYYGYTF. In DNA form, the CDR3 reads TGTGCCATTCAGGGGTACTATGGCTACACCTTC.

In this sample, this clone turned up a few times. V usage is TRBV5-1 and J usage is TRBJ2-6; D gene ambiguous. Trimming took 0 bases from V and 0 from J, leaving 7 bases between them. In germline, CDR1 is SGHRS, CDR2 YFSETQ. The CDR3 has 16 residues. CDR3 sequence reads: CASSLDRNSGANVLTF. The CDR3 coding sequence is TGCGCCAGCAGCTTGGACCGAAACTCTGGGGCCAACGTCCTGACTTTC.

A few counts support this clone. The chain carries TRBV6-1 and TRBJ1-2, with 10 positions matching TRBD1. Germline V lookup: CDR1 MNHNS, CDR2 SASEGT. The CDR3 has 17 residues. The V gene end was trimmed by 4 bases and the J gene end by 7 bases; junction bases not matched to a gene: 15. The CDR3 is CASSGGTGVLGVLGYTF. As DNA, the CDR3 is TGTGCCAGCAGTGGAGGGACAGGGGTGCTAGGAGTGCTTGGCTACACCTTC.

The sample holds a few counts of this clone. J is TRBJ2-5 and V is TRBV6-5; D remains ambiguous. This CDR3 is built from 12 residues. Germline CDR1 MNHEY, CDR2 SVGAGI. Trimming took off 5 bases at V and 0 bases at J, with 4 bases between the two ends. The CDR3 sequence: CASSGDQETQYF. The CDR3 region has the DNA TGTGCCAGCAGTGGGGACCAAGAGACCCAGTACTTC.

This clone was picked up a small number of times. This chain uses TRBV29-1 with TRBJ1-1, with TRBD1 matching 8 bases. The CDR3 extends over 15 amino acids. Germline CDR1 is SQVTM and CDR2 is ANQGSEA. J gave up 5 bases and V 1 base, and 9 bases lay outside the gene matches. The CDR3 here is CSVEAARQGWTEAFF. As DNA, the CDR3 is TGCAGCGTTGAAGCCGCGCGACAGGGGTGGACTGAAGCTTTCTTT. The full variable domain, in which reference TRBV29-1 and TRBJ1-1 provide the parts outside the CDR3, is SAVISQKPSRDICQRGTSLTIQCQVDSQVTMMFWYRQQPGQSLTLIATANQGSEATYESGFVIDKFPISRPNLTFSTLTVSNMSPEDSSIYLCSVEAARQGWTEAFFGQGTRLTVV.

This clone came up a few times. The V and J genes are TRBV11-1 and TRBJ2-7; D is possibly TRBD2 (6 bases). V was trimmed by 6 bases and J by 2 bases, leaving 14 bases between them. Germline V gene data show CDR1 as SGHAT and CDR2 as FQDESV (reference sequence). This CDR3 comprises 14 residues. CDR3 loop: CASSWTTSTYEQYF. CDR3 DNA sequence: TGTGCCAGCAGTTGGACTACCAGTACCTACGAGCAGTACTTC. The complete variable domain, with remaining parts taken from reference TRBV11-1 and TRBJ2-7, reads EAEVAQSPRYKITEKSQAVAFWCDPISGHATLYWYRQILGQGPELLVQFQDESVVDDSQLPKDRFSAERLKGVDSTLKIQPAELGDSAMYLCASSWTTSTYEQYFGPGTRLTVT.

V gene TRBV20-1 combines with J gene TRBJ2-5; D gene unclear. The CDR3 consists of 11 residues. CDR1 and CDR2 (germline): DFQATT, SNEGSKA (reference sequence). Trimming removed 6 bases from V and 4 bases from J, with 9 bases in between. The CDR3 nucleotides read TGCAGTGCCCCTGCGATAGAGACCCAGTACTTC. Translating gives CSAPAIETQYF.

The rearrangement links TRBV2 to TRBJ1-2, with 9 positions matching TRBD1. From germline, CDR1 is SNHLY and CDR2 FYNNEI. CDR3 size: 14 residues. V gave up 4 bases and J gave up 6 bases; unmatched junction bases: 6. CDR3 sequence (DNA): TGTGCCAGCAGTGTAGCGGGACAGGGAGATGGCTACACCTTC. This codes for CASSVAGQGDGYTF.

The rearrangement uses TRBV6-5 and TRBJ2-1, with 9 nucleotides matching TRBD2. V dropped 6 bases and J dropped 10; count of bases not matched to a gene: 7. This CDR3 has 13 amino acids. Germline CDR1 and CDR2: MNHEY and SVGAGI. CDR3 bases: TGTGCCAGCAGGGGGACTAGCTTAAGCGAGCAGTTCTTC. This gives the protein CASRGTSLSEQFF.

The sample holds a few counts of this clone. This rearrangement joins TRBV18 to TRBJ1-4, with D hard to call. The V gene lost 7 bases and the J gene lost 5 bases, with 11 bases spanning the gap. Germline V gene lookup returns CDR1 KGHSH and CDR2 LQKENI. The CDR3 totals 13 residues. CDR3 DNA sequence: TGTGCCAGCTACCAAGGCTTGAATGAAAAACTGTTTTTT. Protein: CASYQGLNEKLFF.

CDR3 in amino acids: CASSDTNTGYAYEQYF. The CDR3 nucleotides read TGTGCCAGCAGTGACACGAATACAGGGTACGCCTACGAGCAGTACTTC. The V and J genes are TRBV6-1 and TRBJ2-7; D might be TRBD1 (6 bases). CDR3 length: 16 residues. V lost 3 bases and J 2 bases, leaving 17 bases between the germline ends. CDR1 MNHNS and CDR2 SASEGT come from the germline V gene.

The rearrangement joins TRBV7-9 to TRBJ1-5, with no clear D. Germline V lookup: CDR1 SEHNR, CDR2 FQNEAQ (reference sequence). CDR3 size: 13 residues. Trimming cost V 0 bases and J 5 bases, with 5 bases left between them. The CDR3 sequence: CASSLAHDQPQHF. CDR3 nucleotide sequence: TGTGCCAGCAGCTTAGCCCACGATCAGCCCCAGCATTTT.

As regards this clone: This probably arose from a read error, given a far larger clone one base away. V is TRBV10-3 and J is TRBJ2-6; D gene uncertain. With 6 bases removed from V and 2 bases from J, the gap between germline ends came to 11 bases. CDR3 length equals 15 residues. Per the germline V gene, CDR1 is ENHRY and CDR2 is SYGVKD. The CDR3 DNA reads as TGTGCCATCAGCCCCGAGTTGGCTGGGGCCAACGTCCTGACTTTC. It translates to CAISPELAGANVLTF.

This chain links TRBV30 with TRBJ1-1; no clear D gene. The CDR3 has 13 residues. The germline V gene encodes CDR1 GTSNPN and CDR2 SVGIG (reference sequence). Trimming shortened V by 7 bases and J by 3 bases, and 15 bases separated the two germline ends. The CDR3 sequence: CAFKTGWDTEAFF. CDR3 sequence (DNA): TGTGCCTTCAAAACGGGCTGGGACACTGAAGCTTTCTTT.

The chain employs TRBV6-5 and TRBJ1-5; D is unclear. Trimming stripped 6 bases from V and 6 bases from J, with 18 bases between. Germline loops: CDR1 MNHEY, CDR2 SVGAGI. The CDR3 extends over 15 amino acids. Here the CDR3 DNA reads TGTGCCAGCAGACGACGGTCCGGGTGGGGTCAGCCCCAGCATTTT. This gives the protein CASRRRSGWGQPQHF.

The chain recombines TRBV28 with TRBJ2-3, with TRBD1 matching 7 bases. Germline V gives CDR1 MDHEN, CDR2 SYDVKM. CDR3 size: 14 residues. Losses at the gene ends were 6 bases for V and 4 bases for J; bases not matched to a gene: 7. The CDR3 nucleotides are TGTGCCAGCAGCTCGACAGGGTTTGCAGATACGCAGTATTTT. It specifies CASSSTGFADTQYF.

The rearrangement uses TRBV5-1 and TRBJ2-1, with 12 nucleotides matching TRBD2. The CDR3 spans 15 residues. The V segment lost 4 bases and the J segment 5 bases; nucleotides outside the gene matches: 4. CDR1 is SGHRS and CDR2 is YFSETQ in the germline V gene. In DNA, the CDR3 is TGCGCCAGCAGCCCTAGCGGGGGGGCCGACAATGAGCAGTTCTTC. It codes for CASSPSGGADNEQFF.